Presented here are 32 T cell receptor beta chains from one specimen sequenced in a study of shared clonotypes between healthy human individuals. The assay was immunoSEQ multiplex PCR, and TCRdb's table has in-frame clones only and misses some. The data show about 1 million clones, around 75% seen once. Sequenced input: memory CD4+ T cells sorted from blood. The sample's subset: CD45RA-negative fraction. The receptors were sampled from a man younger than 30 in good health.

The chain couples TRBV11-3 to TRBJ2-7; a possible D gene is TRBD2 (6 bases). This CDR3 has 12 residues. CDR1 is SGHNT and CDR2 is YENEEA in the germline V gene. Deletions cut 5 bases from V and 7 bases from J, with 12 bases between. In DNA form, the CDR3 reads TGTGCCAGCAGCATAGCGGAACTTGAGCAGTACTTC. Encoded protein: CASSIAELEQYF.

This chain joins TRBV7-6 and TRBJ2-7, with 10 bases aligning to TRBD2. Germline V lookup: CDR1 SGHVS, CDR2 FNYEAQ. V dropped 4 bases and J dropped 4; count of bases not matched to a gene: 7. CDR3 size: 15 residues. CDR3: CASSSAGTSAYEQYF. CDR3 DNA: TGTGCCAGCAGCTCCGCCGGGACTAGCGCTTACGAGCAGTACTTC.

The rearrangement joins TRBV19 to TRBJ2-2; TRBD1 matches 9 bases. V gave up 0 bases and J gave up 7 bases; unmatched junction bases: 12. Germline CDR1 is LNHDA and CDR2 is SQIVND (reference sequence). This CDR3 region has 18 residues. The CDR3 spells CASSIDTRQGVQNGELFF. The CDR3 DNA is TGTGCCAGTAGTATAGACACCCGACAGGGGGTACAGAACGGGGAGCTGTTTTTT.

The rearrangement uses TRBV7-9 and TRBJ1-2; D gene uncertain. Between the trimmed V and J ends, which lost 5 bases and 3 bases, there was a span of 7 bases. Germline V gene sequence: CDR1 SEHNR, CDR2 FQNEAQ (reference sequence). The CDR3 contains 12 residues. The CDR3 DNA follows: TGTGCCAGCAGCAGAGACGACTATGGCTACACCTTC. Encoded protein: CASSRDDYGYTF.

This clone has a single count. The chain uses TRBV9 and TRBJ2-5; weak D call: TRBD1 (6 bases). V lost 0 bases and J lost 2, with 17 bases in between. The CDR3 has 17 residues. Germline V gives CDR1 SGDLS, CDR2 YYNGEE. Here the CDR3 reads CASSVGVAGVGQETQYF. Written as DNA, the CDR3 is TGTGCCAGCAGCGTAGGGGTGGCAGGGGTTGGACAAGAGACCCAGTACTTC. The complete variable domain, with remaining parts taken from reference TRBV9 and TRBJ2-5, reads DSGVTQTPKHLITATGQRVTLRCSPRSGDLSVYWYQQSLDQGLQFLIQYYNGEERAKGNILERFSAQQFPDLHSELNLSSLELGDSALYFCASSVGVAGVGQETQYFGPGTRLLVL.

The chain recombines TRBV30 with TRBJ1-2; TRBD1 is a possible D gene (6 bases). The germline V and J ends were trimmed by 1 base and 8 bases, with 17 bases remaining between them. Germline CDR1 is GTSNPN and CDR2 is SVGIG (reference sequence). The CDR3 is 14 residues long. This CDR3 reads CAWSAKQGSGGYTF. CDR3 sequence (DNA): TGTGCCTGGAGTGCAAAACAGGGATCCGGGGGCTACACCTTC.

This chain joins TRBV5-6 and TRBJ2-5, with 14 bases identical to TRBD2. In germline, CDR1 is SGHDT, CDR2 YYEEEE. With 4 bases clipped from V and 4 bases from J, the junction kept 12 bases outside the gene matches. The CDR3 contains 18 residues. CDR3 DNA sequence: TGTGCCAGCAGCCACAAACCCGGGACTAGCGGGAGAGGAGAGACCCAGTACTTC. Protein sequence: CASSHKPGTSGRGETQYF.

CDR3 DNA sequence: TGTGCCAGCAGCTTGGGTGGGGGTCTAGCCGGTACCGGGGAGCTGTTTTTT. It translates to CASSLGGGLAGTGELFF. V is TRBV5-4 and J is TRBJ2-2; TRBD1 or TRBD2 may be the D gene (5 bases each). Trimming removed 0 bases at V and 5 bases at J, with 17 bases between. The CDR3 covers 17 residues. Germline CDR1 and CDR2: SGHNT and YYREEE (reference sequence).

This chain connects TRBV27 to TRBJ2-7; the match to TRBD2 covers 9 bases. J lost 6 bases, V lost 1 base, and 7 bases had no gene match. The CDR3 consists of 15 residues. CDR1 is MNHEY and CDR2 is SMNVEV in the germline V gene (reference sequence). The CDR3 protein is CASSLYGGGASEQYF. As DNA, the CDR3 is TGTGCCAGCAGTTTATATGGCGGGGGGGCCTCCGAGCAGTACTTC.

The chain carries TRBV11-2 and TRBJ2-2, with 7 bases aligning to TRBD2. The junction had 3 bases not matched to a gene; V was cut back by 1 base and J by 4 bases. Germline CDR1 is SGHAT and CDR2 is FQNNGV. CDR3 size: 15 residues. CDR3 amino acids: CASSLGASGTGELFF. CDR3 sequence (DNA): TGTGCCAGCAGCTTAGGGGCTAGCGGCACCGGGGAGCTGTTTTTT.

The CDR3 DNA follows: TGTGCCAGTAGGAACAGGGATGTCGGCAATCAGCCCCAGCATTTT. It yields the protein CASRNRDVGNQPQHF. The gene calls are TRBV19 and TRBJ1-5; maybe TRBD1 (6 bases). This CDR3 has 15 amino acids. CDR1 is LNHDA, CDR2 SQIVND, per germline (reference sequence). V was clipped by 6 bases and J by 2 bases, with 14 bases between them.

The chain links TRBV30 to TRBJ1-3; 7 bases are shared with TRBD1. With V trimmed by 5 bases and J by 4 bases, 2 bases remained unmatched. CDR1 GTSNPN and CDR2 SVGIG come from the germline V gene (reference sequence). CDR3 size: 12 residues. CDR3 residues: CAWDRAGNTIYF. DNA for the CDR3: TGTGCCTGGGACAGGGCGGGAAACACCATATATTTT.

The chain is built from TRBV11-2 and TRBJ2-1, with TRBD1 matching over 10 bases. V trimming: 4 bases; J trimming: 8 bases; junction bases outside the gene matches: 8. Germline CDR1 reads SGHAT; CDR2 reads FQNNGV. This CDR3 spans 15 amino acids. CDR3 sequence: CASSYRDRGGDEQFF. The CDR3 DNA is TGTGCCAGCAGCTACCGGGACAGGGGAGGCGATGAGCAGTTCTTC.

V is TRBV14 and J is TRBJ2-1, with D perhaps being TRBD1 or TRBD2 (5 bases each). The CDR3 is 15 residues long. Trimming left V 5 bases short and J 3 bases short, with 14 bases between. Germline lookup yields CDR1 SGHDN and CDR2 FVKESK. CDR3 in amino acids: CASSTGPRSYNEQFF. The CDR3 DNA follows: TGTGCCAGCAGCACGGGACCAAGAAGCTACAATGAGCAGTTCTTC.

The rearrangement joins TRBV7-9 to TRBJ2-1; TRBD2 aligns across 7 bases. CDR3 length equals 16 residues. J lost 7 bases, V lost 5 bases, and 14 bases had no gene match. From germline, CDR1 is SEHNR and CDR2 FQNEAQ (reference sequence). CDR3 sequence reads: CASSPRGKRDLNEQFF. The CDR3 DNA sequence: TGTGCCAGCAGCCCCCGGGGGAAGCGGGACTTAAATGAGCAGTTCTTC.

The rearrangement uses TRBV7-2 and TRBJ2-7; TRBD1 matches at 8 bases. This CDR3 is built from 14 residues. The germline V gene encodes CDR1 SGHTA and CDR2 FQGNSA. V was pared by 5 bases and J by 2 bases, with 5 bases of the junction left unmatched. The CDR3 DNA is TGTGCCAGCAGCCACCGACAGGGGACCTACGAGCAGTACTTC. Protein sequence: CASSHRQGTYEQYF. The complete variable domain, with remaining parts taken from reference TRBV7-2 and TRBJ2-7, reads GAGVSQSPSNKVTEKGKDVELRCDPISGHTALYWYRQSLGQGLEFLIYFQGNSAPDKSGLPSDRFSAERTGGSVSTLTIQRTQQEDSAVYLCASSHRQGTYEQYFGPGTRLTVT.

The gene calls are TRBV7-9 and TRBJ2-1; 7 bases line up with TRBD1. The CDR3 totals 15 residues. The ends lost 4 bases at V and 2 bases at J; junction bases unmatched: 5. Germline values: CDR1 SEHNR, CDR2 FQNEAQ (reference sequence). The DNA for the CDR3 is TGTGCCAGCAGCTCAAGGGACAGCCCCTACAATGAGCAGTTCTTC. The encoded protein is CASSSRDSPYNEQFF.

This chain joins TRBV4-1 and TRBJ2-3, with a weak D call TRBD2 (6 bases). Trimming left V 2 bases short and J 1 base short, with 7 bases between. The germline CDR1 and CDR2 sequences are MGHRA and YSYEKL. The CDR3 is 14 residues long. CDR3 in DNA: TGCGCCAGCAGCCAAAGCGGGCGCACAGATACGCAGTATTTT. Encoded protein: CASSQSGRTDTQYF.

This clone was seen more than once but under ten times. The chain carries TRBV19 and TRBJ1-4; D possibly corresponds to TRBD1 (5 bases). V was cut by 10 bases and J by 5 bases, with 11 bases left in between. The CDR3 consists of 12 residues. From germline, CDR1 is LNHDA and CDR2 SQIVND (reference sequence). The CDR3 here is CATRQLNEKLFF. The CDR3 DNA sequence: TGTGCCACCCGACAGTTAAATGAAAAACTGTTTTTT.

This CDR3 is CASGARLEQFF. The CDR3, as DNA: TGTGCCAGCGGAGCGCGGCTTGAGCAGTTCTTC. The chain is built from TRBV2 and TRBJ2-1; D remains unclear. The CDR3 loop spans 11 amino acids. Germline V CDR1 and CDR2: SNHLY, FYNNEI. Trimming took off 8 bases at V and 9 bases at J, with 11 bases between the two ends.

This clone is a singleton in its sample. This could be a read error, since a much larger clone is one nucleotide away. The rearrangement uses TRBV6-4 and TRBJ2-1; a possible D gene is TRBD2 (5 bases). CDR1 MRHNA and CDR2 SNTAGT come from the germline V gene. The CDR3 is 13 residues long. V shed 4 bases and J shed 8 bases, with 12 bases lying between them. CDR3: CASSGGLRDEQFF. The CDR3 DNA sequence: TGTGCCAGCAGTGGAGGGCTGCGCGATGAGCAGTTCTTC.

The CDR3: CSVTWTLRDTQYF. The CDR3 DNA reads TGCAGCGTCACGTGGACTCTTAGAGACACGCAGTATTTT. This chain joins TRBV29-1 and TRBJ2-3; TRBD2 is a possible D gene (5 bases). The CDR3 has 13 residues. Trimming removed 6 bases from V and 9 bases from J, with 19 bases in between. Germline loops: CDR1 SQVTM, CDR2 ANQGSEA.

The J gene is TRBJ1-2, the V gene TRBV5-5; D might be TRBD1 (5 bases). The V end was cut by 4 bases, the J end by 2 bases, with 18 bases between. Germline-derived CDR1 and CDR2 are SGHKS and YYEKEE (reference sequence). This CDR3 region has 16 residues. Here the CDR3 DNA reads TGTGCCAGCAGCCCCCGGGGCGGGGCAGGGAACTATGGCTACACCTTC. Its translation is CASSPRGGAGNYGYTF.

The chain recombines TRBV2 with TRBJ2-1, with D unclear. V was clipped by 6 bases and J by 12 bases, with 12 bases between them. Germline-derived CDR1 and CDR2 are SNHLY and FYNNEI. The CDR3 length is 11 residues. This CDR3 is CASSLEQGQFF. In DNA form, the CDR3 reads TGTGCCAGCAGCCTAGAACAAGGGCAGTTCTTC.

This clone was counted between two and nine times. The chain uses TRBV7-2 and TRBJ2-3, with 9 positions matching TRBD2. V was clipped by 0 bases and J by 4 bases; unmatched bases: 8. From germline, CDR1 is SGHTA and CDR2 FQGNSA. CDR3 size: 17 residues. The CDR3 here is CASSLASGSAAPDTQYF. The CDR3 region has the DNA TGTGCCAGCAGCTTAGCTAGCGGGAGTGCGGCCCCAGATACGCAGTATTTT.

The chain carries TRBV6-1 and TRBJ2-7; D is possibly TRBD1 (5 bases). Trimming shortened V by 6 bases and J by 2 bases, and 14 bases separated the two germline ends. Germline values: CDR1 MNHNS, CDR2 SASEGT. The CDR3 contains 14 residues. The CDR3 sequence is CASSPQVGPYEQYF. CDR3 DNA sequence: TGTGCCAGCAGCCCACAGGTGGGCCCCTACGAGCAGTACTTC.

This sequence joins TRBV2 and TRBJ1-1; D gene uncertain. CDR1 is SNHLY, CDR2 FYNNEI, per germline. The CDR3 has 15 residues. V was shortened by 3 bases and J by 5 bases, with 16 bases between the two germline ends. The CDR3 region is CASSDPSLGMTEAFF. DNA of the CDR3: TGTGCCAGCAGTGACCCTTCATTGGGGATGACTGAAGCTTTCTTT. The full variable domain, with the rest looked up from reference TRBV2 and TRBJ1-1, is EPEVTQTPSHQVTQMGQEVILRCVPISNHLYFYWYRQILGQKVEFLVSFYNNEISEKSEIFDDQFSVERPDGSNFTLKIRSTKLEDSAMYFCASSDPSLGMTEAFFGQGTRLTVV.

Worth noting for this clone: The sample contains more than one DNA sequence encoding this CDR3. This chain links TRBV7-2 with TRBJ2-5; D is ambiguous. Trimming pared 4 bases from V and 1 base from J, leaving 10 bases between. The length of the CDR3 is 14 residues. Germline CDR1 SGHTA, CDR2 FQGNSA. DNA of the CDR3: TGTGCCAGCAGCTCCTACGGGCCCCAAGAGACCCAGTACTTC. It translates to CASSSYGPQETQYF.

This sequence joins TRBV11-2 and TRBJ2-1; D may be TRBD2 (6 bases). V lost 1 base and J lost 7, with 11 bases in between. The length of the CDR3 is 14 residues. Germline CDR1 and CDR2: SGHAT and FQNNGV. For the CDR3, the DNA is TGTGCCAGCAGCTTAGTGGAGGGATTGAATGAGCAGTTCTTC. Protein sequence: CASSLVEGLNEQFF.

Only a few counts were recorded for this clone. J is TRBJ2-2 and V is TRBV7-9; 11 nucleotides line up with TRBD1. The CDR3 is 18 residues long. J was trimmed by 1 base and V by 5 bases; bases with no gene match: 9. Germline-derived CDR1 and CDR2 are SEHNR and FQNEAQ (reference sequence). The CDR3 region is CASSPRGQGAKNTGELFF. The CDR3 bases are TGTGCCAGCAGCCCCAGAGGACAGGGGGCGAAGAACACCGGGGAGCTGTTTTTT.

This clone was seen only once. The chain employs TRBV5-1 and TRBJ2-1, with D possibly matching TRBD2 (5 bases). Germline V gene data show CDR1 as SGHRS and CDR2 as YFSETQ. V gave up 3 bases and J gave up 7 bases, with 17 bases separating them. The CDR3 totals 15 residues. CDR3 sequence reads: CASSSTVTSGNEQFF. CDR3 coding DNA: TGCGCCAGCAGCTCCACAGTGACCTCGGGGAATGAGCAGTTCTTC.

Notes on this clone: Other DNA sequences in the sample encode the same CDR3. The chain couples TRBV7-2 to TRBJ1-3, with unresolved D. The CDR3 is 12 amino acids. Germline V gene data show CDR1 as SGHTA and CDR2 as FQGNSA. V gave up 4 bases and J gave up 4 bases, with 5 bases separating them. CDR3 sequence reads: CASSSTGNTIYF. The CDR3 DNA follows: TGTGCCAGCAGCTCGACCGGAAACACCATATATTTT.